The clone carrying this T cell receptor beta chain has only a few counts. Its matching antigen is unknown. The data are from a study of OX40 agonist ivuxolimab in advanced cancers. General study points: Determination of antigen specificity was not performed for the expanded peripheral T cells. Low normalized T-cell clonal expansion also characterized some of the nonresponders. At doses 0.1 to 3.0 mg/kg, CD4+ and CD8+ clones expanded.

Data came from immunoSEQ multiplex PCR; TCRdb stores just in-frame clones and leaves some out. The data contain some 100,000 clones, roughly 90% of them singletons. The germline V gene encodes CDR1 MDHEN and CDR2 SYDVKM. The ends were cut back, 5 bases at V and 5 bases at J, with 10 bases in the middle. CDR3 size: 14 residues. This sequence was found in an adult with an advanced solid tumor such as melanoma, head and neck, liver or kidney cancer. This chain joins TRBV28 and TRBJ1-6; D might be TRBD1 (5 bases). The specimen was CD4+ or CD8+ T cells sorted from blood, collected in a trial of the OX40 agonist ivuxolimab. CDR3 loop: CASSGTDHNSPLHF. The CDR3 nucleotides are TGTGCCAGCAGTGGGACTGATCATAATTCACCCCTCCACTTT.